This entry features one TCR beta chain sequence. This clone's antigen is unknown. No base quality values were provided; no much bigger clone lies one nucleotide off. This sample was included in a study of shared clonotypes between healthy human individuals (dated by TCRdb to the early 2020s). In terms of the full investigation: The cohort comprised a couple of women and a few men aged 18 to 49 years. For each donor, CD4 naive and CD4 memory were each run on three plates, CD8 naive on two plates, and CD8 memory on one plate. To estimate repertoire size and how much clonotype sharing occurs between individuals, the study deeply sequenced the blood TCR repertoires of about 5 healthy adults. To increase sequencing depth and limit assay-specific biases, TCR repertoire library preparation and sequencing were carried out by different laboratories using diverse techniques. Between about 0.8 and 8.9 billion PBMCs per donor were obtained by leukapheresis.

Using the deep immunoSEQ assay, TCR CDR3 regions were amplified from genomic DNA by multiplex PCR. Extracted genomic DNA from each cell subset was spread evenly across all wells of several immunoSEQ 96-well plates, with each plate serving as a replicate. For sorted subsets, each replicate PCR was loaded with roughly 0.2 ug genomic DNA, equivalent to 30,000 or so T cell genomes. The purified libraries were quantified using a Qubit 3.0 fluorometer, sized with a Bioanalyzer 2100, and then quantified again using the KAPA Library Quantification kit. Every immunoSEQ 96-well plate was sequenced on a dedicated single-read 150-cycle Illumina NextSeq 550 flow cell. For the original study's pipeline: The immunoSEQ output contained only junctional sequences without quality scores, so filtering could not match that applied to full-length reads. To assign V/J genes and CDR3, sequences were annotated using PyIR, a Python wrapper for IgBLAST v1.9, with IMGT germline references. Reads with weak V/J assignments (E-value above 1e-6), missing CDR3, stop codons, out-of-frame junctions, or ambiguous translated residues were removed. V3J clonotypes were defined as sequences sharing the same inferred V gene, J gene, and CDR3 amino acid sequence. Percentage overlap between repertoires was computed as shared unique clonotypes divided by the size of the smaller repertoire. Three approaches were used to assess repertoire richness: RTK rarefaction, the Chao1 estimator, and Recon v2.1 estimates of unobserved clonotypes. Generation probabilities for all TCRbeta clonotypes obtained by the gDNA method from a handful of donors were computed using OLGA. Held by TCRdb, this immuneACCESS table contains in-frame sequences only and omits some clones. Under half of the omission traces to an unresolved V gene where checked; the cause of the rest is unknown. The V and J calls and clone size are taken from that table; D and trimming were inferred from the DNA. The table for this sample lists roughly 700,000 clones; roughly 91% of them were counted only once. The ten top clones hold 30% to 35% of the sample.

CDR1 and CDR2 are read off the germline V gene as MGHRA and YSYEKL. Measured from the cysteine to the phenylalanine, the CDR3 is 13 residues long. Only the CDR3 DNA stays, 39 bases, in frame from base 1. V loses 4 bases of germline sequence and J loses 3 bases, and the interval between the two ends is 10 bases. Overall study results and their limits: Pairwise subsampling led to the expectation that sequencing depth would affect the degree of clonotype sharing among donors. The small number of donors limited the genetic and exposure-history diversity represented. Roughly 5% of naive CD4, 3.5% of naive CD8, 2.3% of memory CD4, and approximately 0.39% of memory CD8 clonotypes were shared across several donors. Rarefaction of sorted-subset datasets indicated incomplete sequencing despite the large sequencing depth. Clonotypes shared by all four sorted-subset donors showed higher generation probabilities than non-shared clonotypes. Naive subsets generally had larger estimated clonotype richness than memory subsets did. Sampling was restricted to blood, and TCR repertoires in tissue are likely to differ from TCR repertoires in blood.

The donors were healthy, HIV-negative adults who had no recently reported acute infections or vaccinations. Every donor was a Caucasian adult living in Nashville, Tennessee, USA. CD8 memory samples were composed of magnetically selected CD45RO+ cells combined with CCR7-negative CD45RA+ effector memory (TemRA) cells. After blood collection by leukapheresis, PBMCs were isolated using Ficoll-Histopaque density gradient centrifugation and then cryopreserved in the vapor phase of liquid nitrogen. Purity and quantity of every magnetically sorted T cell population were checked by analytical flow cytometry. Each sorted fraction had its genomic DNA isolated and then quantified by UV absorbance on a Nanodrop 2000c.

This clonotype was sampled from a man in his late teens or twenties in good health. Some clones in this sample may be carry-over from other donors' samples. The chain is encoded by TRBV4-1 joined to TRBJ2-7, and the D gene may be TRBD2, 5 bases matching. The sequenced sample consisted of memory CD8+ T cells from PBMCs. The cell subset or site label here, explained by the study, means: CD45RO+ cells pooled with CCR7-negative TemRA cells. The DNA sequence follows: TGCGCCAGCAGCCCATGGGCGGGCTACGAGCAGTACTTC. Translation gives CASSPWAGYEQYF.